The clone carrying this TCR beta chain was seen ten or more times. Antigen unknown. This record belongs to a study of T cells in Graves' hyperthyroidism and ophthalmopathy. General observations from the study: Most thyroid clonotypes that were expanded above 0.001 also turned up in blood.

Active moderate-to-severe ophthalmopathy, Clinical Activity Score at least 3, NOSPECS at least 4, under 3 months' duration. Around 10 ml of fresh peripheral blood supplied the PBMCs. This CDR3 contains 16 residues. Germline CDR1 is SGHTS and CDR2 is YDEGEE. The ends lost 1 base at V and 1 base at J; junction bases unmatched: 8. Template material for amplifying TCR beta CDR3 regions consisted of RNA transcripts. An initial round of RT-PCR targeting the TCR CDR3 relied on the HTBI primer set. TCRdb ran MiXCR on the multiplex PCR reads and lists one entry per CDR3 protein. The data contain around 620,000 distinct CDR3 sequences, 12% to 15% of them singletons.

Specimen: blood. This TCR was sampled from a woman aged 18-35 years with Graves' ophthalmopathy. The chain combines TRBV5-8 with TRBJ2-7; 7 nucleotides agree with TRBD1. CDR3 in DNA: TGTGCCAGCAGCTTGTGGCCGGACAGGCTATCCTACGAGCAGTACTTC. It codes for CASSLWPDRLSYEQYF.